The clone carrying this TCR beta chain was recorded at least ten times. The antigen is not known. The germline gives CDR1 MDHEN, CDR2 SYDVKM. The ends were cut back, 6 bases at V and 5 bases at J, with 22 bases in the middle. The CDR3 is made up of 16 amino acids. This sample is drawn from a study of T cell repertoires in cytomegalovirus infection. Study information: The public TCR beta signatures pointed to both CMV infection and matching HLA type.

One entry per CDR3 protein, called by TCRdb with MiXCR from the reads. This sample has about 460,000 distinct CDR3 sequences, with 10% to 12% found just once. Overall study findings and caveats: CMV-specific TCR beta clonotypes restricted by HLA-C were the ones dominating the ex vivo response.

J is TRBJ1-2 and V is TRBV28, with a weak D call TRBD1 (6 bases). The clonotype was recovered from a human donor in good health (CMV status not recorded). Some clones in this sample may be carry-over from other donors' samples. The specimen sequenced was PBMCs. CDR3 nucleotides: TGTGCCAGCAGCCCCGAAGGGCAGGGGACGTTATATGGCTACACCTTC. It specifies CASSPEGQGTLYGYTF.